This record covers a single T cell receptor beta chain. The antigen is unknown. Trimming pared 5 bases from V and 3 bases from J, leaving 13 bases between. This CDR3 spans 14 amino acids. From germline, CDR1 is SEHNR and CDR2 FQNEAQ (reference sequence). The data stem from a study of cytomegalovirus exposure and HLA in healthy donors. Regarding the study as a whole: Most TCR sequences were seen very rarely across donors, but some public TCRs occurred in many. Clonal expansion, a later analysis showed, was greater in HLA-associated TCR beta chains than in equally common others. Reportedly, fewer N-insertions than the roughly 700-donor mean appeared in an Asian-associated ancestry cluster in a later analysis. Later work found most CMV-associated TCR beta chains apparently HLA-restricted.

60 Vbeta and 13 Jbeta primers were used in PCR. Assay: immunoSEQ multiplex PCR; the TCRdb copy retains only in-frame clones and omits some. The data contain about 86,000 clones, more than 65% of them singletons. Sequencing input: PBMCs. This TCR derives from a man aged 55 to 70 in good health and CMV-seronegative. The gene calls are TRBV7-9 and TRBJ1-1; D possibly corresponds to TRBD1 (6 bases). CDR3 in amino acids: CASSLRQADTEAFF. The CDR3 nucleotides are TGTGCCAGCAGCCTAAGACAGGCCGACACTGAAGCTTTCTTT.